Below, 15 T cell receptor beta chains from the same sample are listed, as sequenced in a study of blood T cells in healthy people across ages. Alongside a J-beta primer mix, a sample-barcoded 5' primer served in a second PCR lasting roughly 6 to 11 cycles. TCRdb redid the calling of the 5' RACE reads with MiXCR, one entry per CDR3 protein. Among some 900,000 distinct CDR3 sequences listed, 45% to 50% were seen once. The specimen sequenced was blood. These receptors all come from a man in his thirties or forties in good health.

The rearrangement joins TRBV27 to TRBJ1-2; 8 bases fit TRBD1. This CDR3 region has 15 residues. The V gene end was trimmed by 5 bases and the J gene end by 7 bases; junction bases not matched to a gene: 12. CDR1 and CDR2 from the germline V gene are MNHEY and SMNVEV (reference sequence). CDR3 nucleotides: TGTGCCAGCAGTGAACTAGACAGGGGCCCGAGTGGCTACACCTTC. The encoded protein is CASSELDRGPSGYTF.

The chain employs TRBV12-3 or TRBV12-4 and TRBJ1-5; 9 bases agree with TRBD1. V trimming: 7 bases; J trimming: 5 bases; junction bases outside the gene matches: 3. The CDR3 is 13 amino acids. The CDR3 here is CASTRQGDQPQHF. For the CDR3, the DNA is TGTGCCAGCACCCGACAGGGGGATCAGCCCCAGCATTTT.

The V gene is TRBV28, the J gene TRBJ2-4, with D maybe TRBD1 (6 bases). V was shortened by 5 bases and J by 13 bases, with 21 bases between the two germline ends. The germline gives CDR1 MDHEN, CDR2 SYDVKM. CDR3 size: 14 residues. This CDR3 is CASSPRMGDNEQYF. The CDR3 coding sequence is TGTGCCAGCAGTCCGAGAATGGGGGACAATGAGCAGTACTTC.

This chain's CDR3 is CASSLAWGRNEKLFF. Written as DNA, the CDR3 is TGTGCCAGCAGCTTAGCTTGGGGCAGGAATGAAAAACTGTTTTTT. The chain recombines TRBV7-2 with TRBJ1-4; a possible D gene is TRBD1 (5 bases). The CDR3 covers 15 residues. Germline V lookup: CDR1 SGHTA, CDR2 FQGNSA. V was cut by 0 bases and J by 5 bases, with 10 bases left in between.

The table lists this clonotype with a few counts. The rearrangement joins TRBV6-6 to TRBJ2-7; 11 nucleotides agree with TRBD2. The germline gives CDR1 MNHNY, CDR2 SVGAGI (reference sequence). Trimming at V came to 5 bases and at J to 2 bases, leaving 8 bases not matched to a gene. CDR3 length: 16 amino acids. CDR3 nucleotide sequence: TGTGCCAGCAGTATTACTGTTAGCGGGGGGGCCTACGAGCAGTACTTC. Its translation is CASSITVSGGAYEQYF.

The chain joins TRBV5-6 to TRBJ2-3; tentatively, D is TRBD1 or TRBD2 (7 bases each). V dropped 8 bases and J dropped 9 bases, with 25 bases sitting between them. The CDR3 contains 15 residues. Germline loops: CDR1 SGHDT, CDR2 YYEEEE. This chain's CDR3 is CASGGGTVSQTTQYF. As DNA, the CDR3 is TGTGCCAGTGGGGGGGGGACAGTATCGCAGACCACGCAGTATTTT.

This clonotype was seen a handful of times. The V call is TRBV12-3 or TRBV12-4, the J call TRBJ1-1; D unresolved. This CDR3 is 16 amino acids long. Trimming stripped 6 bases from V and 1 base from J, with 18 bases between. The CDR3 region is CASRPLDAAPNTEAFF. CDR3 in DNA: TGTGCCAGCAGACCCCTGGACGCAGCCCCGAACACTGAAGCTTTCTTT.

The gene calls are TRBV10-3 and TRBJ2-7, with D hard to call. V was cut by 11 bases and J by 1 base, with 15 bases left in between. The CDR3 is made up of 13 amino acids. CDR1 and CDR2 from the germline V gene are ENHRY and SYGVKD. The CDR3 region has the DNA TGTGCCTCCCGGAACATATTATCCTACGAGCAGTACTTC. This sequence encodes CASRNILSYEQYF.

V is TRBV29-1 and J is TRBJ1-1; D remains ambiguous. Germline lookup yields CDR1 SQVTM and CDR2 ANQGSEA. V lost 4 bases to trimming and J lost 2 bases, with 5 bases between them. The CDR3 sequence is 11 residues long. This chain's CDR3 is CSVAHNTEAFF. The CDR3 bases are TGCAGCGTTGCCCACAACACTGAAGCTTTCTTT. Based on the CDR3 plus reference TRBV29-1 and TRBJ1-1, the full variable domain is SAVISQKPSRDICQRGTSLTIQCQVDSQVTMMFWYRQQPGQSLTLIATANQGSEATYESGFVIDKFPISRPNLTFSTLTVSNMSPEDSSIYLCSVAHNTEAFFGQGTRLTVV.

The chain carries TRBV7-9 and TRBJ2-7; possible D gene TRBD1, 5 bases. From germline, CDR1 is SEHNR and CDR2 FQNEAQ (reference sequence). Trimming left V 2 bases short and J 7 bases short, with 12 bases between. There are 13 residues in the CDR3. CDR3 sequence: CASSLLVGEEQYF. In DNA form, the CDR3 reads TGTGCCAGCAGCTTATTGGTAGGGGAAGAGCAGTACTTC.

CDR3 sequence reads: CASSELAGPYNEQFF. In nucleotides, the CDR3 is TGTGCCAGCAGCGAACTAGCGGGGCCTTACAATGAGCAGTTCTTC. This chain joins TRBV9 and TRBJ2-1; 10 bases line up with TRBD2. The germline CDR1 and CDR2 sequences are SGDLS and YYNGEE. The length of the CDR3 is 15 residues. Trimming took 3 bases from V and 4 from J; bases not matched to a gene: 4.

This clonotype was recorded a few times. This chain connects TRBV5-1 to TRBJ2-5; 15 bases line up with TRBD2. This CDR3 has 18 residues. The V segment lost 0 bases and the J segment 4 bases; nucleotides outside the gene matches: 7. Germline V gene sequence: CDR1 SGHRS, CDR2 YFSETQ. For the CDR3, the DNA is TGCGCCAGCAGCTTGGTGGGACTAGCGGGGGGAACACCAGAGACCCAGTACTTC. Translated: CASSLVGLAGGTPETQYF. The full variable domain, in which reference TRBV5-1 and TRBJ2-5 provide the parts outside the CDR3, is KAGVTQTPRYLIKTRGQQVTLSCSPISGHRSVSWYQQTPGQGLQFLFEYFSETQRNKGNFPGRFSGRQFSNSRSEMNVSTLELGDSALYLCASSLVGLAGGTPETQYFGPGTRLLVL.

The chain recombines TRBV27 with TRBJ2-7, with D perhaps TRBD1 or TRBD2 (5 bases each). Trimming stripped 6 bases from V and 0 bases from J, with 21 bases between. Germline CDR1 MNHEY, CDR2 SMNVEV (reference sequence). The length of the CDR3 is 17 residues. CDR3 protein: CASRLVFRGSSSYEQYF. The CDR3 bases are TGTGCCAGCAGACTCGTATTCCGGGGCAGTAGCTCCTACGAGCAGTACTTC.

The chain uses TRBV7-9 and TRBJ1-2; TRBD1 agrees at 8 bases. CDR1 SEHNR and CDR2 FQNEAQ come from the germline V gene (reference sequence). Germline trimming cut 4 bases from V and 4 bases from J; bases unmatched to any gene: 8. The CDR3 runs 15 residues. CDR3 sequence reads: CASSSTGQGSYGYTF. CDR3 nucleotides: TGTGCCAGCAGCTCGACTGGACAGGGATCCTATGGCTACACCTTC.

The table lists this clonotype with many counts. J is TRBJ2-6 and V is TRBV6-4; D call uncertain. The germline CDR1 and CDR2 sequences are MRHNA and SNTAGT. CDR3 length equals 17 residues. The V and J ends lost 0 bases and 0 bases respectively, with 9 bases between them. DNA for the CDR3: TGTGCCAGCAGTGACTCGAAAAGCGACTCTGGGGCCAACGTCCTGACTTTC. Protein sequence: CASSDSKSDSGANVLTF.